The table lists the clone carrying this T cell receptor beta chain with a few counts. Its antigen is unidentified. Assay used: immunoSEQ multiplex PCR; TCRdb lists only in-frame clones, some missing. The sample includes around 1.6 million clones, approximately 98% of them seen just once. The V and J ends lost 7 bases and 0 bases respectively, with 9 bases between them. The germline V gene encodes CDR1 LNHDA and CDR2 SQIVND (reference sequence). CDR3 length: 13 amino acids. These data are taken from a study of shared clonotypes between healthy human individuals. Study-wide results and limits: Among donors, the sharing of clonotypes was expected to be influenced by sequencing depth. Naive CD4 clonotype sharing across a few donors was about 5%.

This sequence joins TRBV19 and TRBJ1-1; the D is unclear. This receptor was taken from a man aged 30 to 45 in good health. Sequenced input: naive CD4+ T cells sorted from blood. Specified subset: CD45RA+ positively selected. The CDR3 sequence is CASTKLVNTEAFF. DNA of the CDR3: TGTGCCAGTACAAAATTAGTGAACACTGAAGCTTTCTTT.